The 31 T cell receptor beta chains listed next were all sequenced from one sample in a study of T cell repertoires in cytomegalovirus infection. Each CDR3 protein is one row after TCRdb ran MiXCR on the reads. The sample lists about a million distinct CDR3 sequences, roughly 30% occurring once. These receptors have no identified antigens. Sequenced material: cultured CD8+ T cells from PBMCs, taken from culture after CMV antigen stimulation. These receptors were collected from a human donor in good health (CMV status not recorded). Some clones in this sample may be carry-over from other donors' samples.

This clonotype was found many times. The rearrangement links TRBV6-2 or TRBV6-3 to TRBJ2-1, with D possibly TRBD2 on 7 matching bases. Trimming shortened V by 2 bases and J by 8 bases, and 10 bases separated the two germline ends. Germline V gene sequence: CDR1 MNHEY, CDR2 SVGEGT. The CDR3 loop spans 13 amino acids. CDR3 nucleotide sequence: TGTGCCAGCAGTTACGGGGGGGCCCATGAGCAGTTCTTC. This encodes CASSYGGAHEQFF.

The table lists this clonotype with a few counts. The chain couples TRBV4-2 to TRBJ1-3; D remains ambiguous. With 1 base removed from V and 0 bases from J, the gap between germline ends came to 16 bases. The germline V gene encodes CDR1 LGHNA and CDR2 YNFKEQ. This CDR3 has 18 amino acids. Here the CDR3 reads CASSQGGGGVDSGNTIYF. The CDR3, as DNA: TGTGCCAGCAGCCAAGGGGGAGGAGGTGTTGACTCTGGAAACACCATATATTTT.

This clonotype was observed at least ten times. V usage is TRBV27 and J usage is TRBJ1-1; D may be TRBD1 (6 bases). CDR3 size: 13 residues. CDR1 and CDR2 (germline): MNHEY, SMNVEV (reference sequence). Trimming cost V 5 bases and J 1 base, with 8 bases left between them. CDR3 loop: CASSGQTNTEAFF. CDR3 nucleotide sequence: TGTGCCAGCAGTGGACAGACGAACACTGAAGCTTTCTTT.

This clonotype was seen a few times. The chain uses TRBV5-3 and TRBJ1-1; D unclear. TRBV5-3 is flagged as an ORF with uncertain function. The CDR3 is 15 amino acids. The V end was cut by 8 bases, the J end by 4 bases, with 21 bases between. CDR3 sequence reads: CASIPPDWGGTEAFF. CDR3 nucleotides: TGTGCCAGCATCCCACCGGACTGGGGAGGCACTGAAGCTTTCTTT.

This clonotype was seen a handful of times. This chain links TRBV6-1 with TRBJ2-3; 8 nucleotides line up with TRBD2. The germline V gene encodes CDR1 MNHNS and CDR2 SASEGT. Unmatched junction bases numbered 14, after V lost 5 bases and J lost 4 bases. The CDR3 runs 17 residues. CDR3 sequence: CASSYKFGGGKADTQYF. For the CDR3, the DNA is TGTGCCAGCAGTTATAAATTCGGCGGGGGGAAGGCAGATACGCAGTATTTT.

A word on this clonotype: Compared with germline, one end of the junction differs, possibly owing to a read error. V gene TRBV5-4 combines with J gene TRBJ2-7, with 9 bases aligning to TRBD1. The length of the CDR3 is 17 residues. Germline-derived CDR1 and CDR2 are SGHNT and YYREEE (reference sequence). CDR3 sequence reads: CASSLESGTGFIYKQYF. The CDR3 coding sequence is TGTGCCAGCAGCTTGGAGTCCGGGACAGGGTTCATCTACAAGCAGTACTTC.

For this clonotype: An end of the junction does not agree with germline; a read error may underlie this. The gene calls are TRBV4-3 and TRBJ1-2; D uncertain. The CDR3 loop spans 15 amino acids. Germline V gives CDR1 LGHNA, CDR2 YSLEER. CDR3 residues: CANSPAAGFLYGYTF. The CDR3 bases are TGCGCCAACAGCCCAGCCGCGGGGTTTCTCTATGGCTACACCTTC.

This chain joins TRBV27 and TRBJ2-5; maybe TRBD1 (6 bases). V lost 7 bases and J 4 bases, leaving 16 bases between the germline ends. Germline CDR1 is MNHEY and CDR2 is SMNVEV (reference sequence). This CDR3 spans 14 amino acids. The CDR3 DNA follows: TGTGCCAGCAATTCCCGGACAGTACGAGAGACCCAGTACTTC. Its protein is CASNSRTVRETQYF.

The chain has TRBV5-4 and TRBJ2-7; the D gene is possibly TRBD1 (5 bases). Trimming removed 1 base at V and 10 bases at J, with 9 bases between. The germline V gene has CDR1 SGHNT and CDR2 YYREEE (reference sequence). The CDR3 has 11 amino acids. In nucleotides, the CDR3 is TGTGCCAGCAGCTTGCTCAGGGTTCAGTACGTC. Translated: CASSLLRVQYV.

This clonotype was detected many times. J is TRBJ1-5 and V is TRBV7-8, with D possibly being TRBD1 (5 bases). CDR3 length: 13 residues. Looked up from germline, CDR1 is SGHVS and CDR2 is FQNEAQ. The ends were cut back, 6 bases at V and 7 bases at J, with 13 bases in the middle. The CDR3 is CASRAPGLQPQHF. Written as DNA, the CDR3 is TGTGCCAGCAGGGCACCAGGGTTACAGCCCCAGCATTTT.

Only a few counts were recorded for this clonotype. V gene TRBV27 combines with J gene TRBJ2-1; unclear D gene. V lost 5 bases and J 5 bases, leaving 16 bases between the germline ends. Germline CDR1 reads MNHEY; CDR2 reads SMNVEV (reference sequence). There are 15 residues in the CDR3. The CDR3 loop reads CASSVTPGPHNEQFF. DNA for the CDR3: TGTGCCAGCAGTGTAACACCTGGGCCCCACAATGAGCAGTTCTTC.

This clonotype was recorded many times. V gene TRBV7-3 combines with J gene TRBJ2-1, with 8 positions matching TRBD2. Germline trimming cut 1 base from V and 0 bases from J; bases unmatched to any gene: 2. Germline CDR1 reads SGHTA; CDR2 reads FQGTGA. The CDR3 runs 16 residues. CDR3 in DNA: TGTGCCAGCAGCTTAATGCGGGGGGCCTCCTACAATGAGCAGTTCTTC. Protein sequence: CASSLMRGASYNEQFF. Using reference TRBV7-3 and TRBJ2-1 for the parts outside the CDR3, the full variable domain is GAGVSQTPSNKVTEKGKYVELRCDPISGHTALYWYRQSLGQGPEFLIYFQGTGAADDSGLPNDRFFAVRPEGSVSTLKIQRTERGDSAVYLCASSLMRGASYNEQFFGPGTRLTVL.

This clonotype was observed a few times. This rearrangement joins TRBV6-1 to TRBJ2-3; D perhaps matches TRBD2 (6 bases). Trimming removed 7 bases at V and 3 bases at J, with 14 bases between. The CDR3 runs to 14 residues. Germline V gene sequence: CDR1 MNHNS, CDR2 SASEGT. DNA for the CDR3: TGTGCCAGCATTCTGTGGGGGAGGACAGATACGCAGTATTTT. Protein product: CASILWGRTDTQYF.

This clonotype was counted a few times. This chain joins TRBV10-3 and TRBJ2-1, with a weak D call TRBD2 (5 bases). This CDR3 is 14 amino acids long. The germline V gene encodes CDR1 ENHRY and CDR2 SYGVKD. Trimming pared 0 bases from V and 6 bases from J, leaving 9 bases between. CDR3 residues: CAISESRTGNEQFF. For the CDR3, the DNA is TGTGCCATCAGTGAGTCACGGACTGGCAATGAGCAGTTCTTC.

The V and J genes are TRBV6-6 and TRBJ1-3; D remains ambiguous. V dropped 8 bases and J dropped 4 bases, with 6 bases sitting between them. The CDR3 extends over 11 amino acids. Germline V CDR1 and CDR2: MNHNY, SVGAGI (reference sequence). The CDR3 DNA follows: TGTGCCAGCTGGCCAGGAAACACCATATATTTT. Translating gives CASWPGNTIYF.

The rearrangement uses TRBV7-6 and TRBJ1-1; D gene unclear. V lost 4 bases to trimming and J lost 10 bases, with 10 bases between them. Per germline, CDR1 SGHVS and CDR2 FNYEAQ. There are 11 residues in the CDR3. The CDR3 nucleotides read TGTGCCAGCAGCTCAGGTCCACCAGCTTTCTTT. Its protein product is CASSSGPPAFF.

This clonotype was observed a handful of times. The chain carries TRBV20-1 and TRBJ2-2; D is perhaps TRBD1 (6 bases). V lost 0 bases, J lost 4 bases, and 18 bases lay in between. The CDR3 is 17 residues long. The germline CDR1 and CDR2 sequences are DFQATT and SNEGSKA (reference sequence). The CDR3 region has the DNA TGCAGTGCTAGAGATCGGGGAAACAGGGTTGCCACCGGGGAGCTGTTTTTT. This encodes CSARDRGNRVATGELFF.

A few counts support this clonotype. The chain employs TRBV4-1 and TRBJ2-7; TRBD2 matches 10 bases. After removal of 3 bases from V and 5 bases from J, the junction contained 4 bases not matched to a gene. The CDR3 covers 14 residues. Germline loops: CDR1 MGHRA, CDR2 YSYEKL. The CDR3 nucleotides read TGCGCCAGCAGCCATCACGGGACTAGCGACGAGCAGTACTTC. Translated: CASSHHGTSDEQYF.

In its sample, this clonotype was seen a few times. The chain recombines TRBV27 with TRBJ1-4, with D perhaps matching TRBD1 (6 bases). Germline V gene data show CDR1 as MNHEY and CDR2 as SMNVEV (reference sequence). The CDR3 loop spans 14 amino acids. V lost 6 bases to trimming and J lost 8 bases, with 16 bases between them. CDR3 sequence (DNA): TGTGCCAGCAGGCGAATAGGGGGGAGCGAAAAACTGTTTTTT. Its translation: CASRRIGGSEKLFF.

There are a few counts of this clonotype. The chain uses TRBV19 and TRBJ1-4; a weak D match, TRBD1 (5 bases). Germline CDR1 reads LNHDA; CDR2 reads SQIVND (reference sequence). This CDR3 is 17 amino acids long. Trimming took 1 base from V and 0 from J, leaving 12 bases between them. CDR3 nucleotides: TGTGCCAGTAGTATAGGGGGGAGCCGTGCAACTAATGAAAAACTGTTTTTT. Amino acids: CASSIGGSRATNEKLFF.

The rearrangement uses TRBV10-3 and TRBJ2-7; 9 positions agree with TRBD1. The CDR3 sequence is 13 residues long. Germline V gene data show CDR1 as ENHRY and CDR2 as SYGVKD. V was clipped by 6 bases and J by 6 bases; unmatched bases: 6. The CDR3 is CAISPTGGGEQYV. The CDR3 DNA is TGTGCCATCAGCCCGACAGGGGGGGGCGAGCAGTACGTC.

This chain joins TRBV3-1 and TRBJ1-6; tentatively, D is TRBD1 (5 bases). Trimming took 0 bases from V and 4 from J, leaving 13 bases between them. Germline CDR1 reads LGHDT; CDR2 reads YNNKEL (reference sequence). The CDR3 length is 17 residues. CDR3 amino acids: CASSQDPGGVYNSPLHF. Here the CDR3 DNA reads TGTGCCAGCAGCCAAGACCCAGGAGGGGTTTATAATTCACCCCTCCACTTT.

The CDR3 protein is CASSDGTGGTEAFF. The CDR3, as DNA: TGTGCCAGCAGCGACGGGACAGGGGGCACTGAAGCTTTCTTT. V usage is TRBV7-3 and J usage is TRBJ1-1; 11 bases are shared with TRBD1. Germline trimming cut 5 bases from V and 4 bases from J; bases unmatched to any gene: 3. The CDR3 is 14 residues long. CDR1 and CDR2 from the germline V gene are SGHTA and FQGTGA. Together with reference TRBV7-3 and TRBJ1-1, the CDR3 gives the full variable domain: GAGVSQTPSNKVTEKGKYVELRCDPISGHTALYWYRQSLGQGPEFLIYFQGTGAADDSGLPNDRFFAVRPEGSVSTLKIQRTERGDSAVYLCASSDGTGGTEAFFGQGTRLTVV.

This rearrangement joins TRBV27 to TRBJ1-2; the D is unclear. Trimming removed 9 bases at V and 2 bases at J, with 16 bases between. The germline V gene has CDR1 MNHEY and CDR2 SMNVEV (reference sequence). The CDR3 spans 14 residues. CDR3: CASQPGVQNYGYTF. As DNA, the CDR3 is TGTGCCAGTCAACCCGGAGTTCAAAACTATGGCTACACCTTC.

This CDR3 reads CSASVRGQSNQPQHF. The CDR3 DNA follows: TGCAGTGCTAGCGTCAGGGGGCAAAGCAATCAGCCCCAGCATTTT. This chain joins TRBV20-1 and TRBJ1-5, with 8 nucleotides matching TRBD1. The CDR3 is made up of 15 amino acids. The junction had 5 bases not matched to a gene; V was cut back by 3 bases and J by 1 base. The germline V gene encodes CDR1 DFQATT and CDR2 SNEGSKA (reference sequence).

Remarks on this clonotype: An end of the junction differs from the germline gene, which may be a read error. The CDR3 here is CASSLARMTANYGYTF. CDR3 sequence (DNA): TGTGCCAGCAGCTTGGCCCGGATGACAGCTAACTATGGCTACACCTTC. The V call is TRBV5-3, the J call TRBJ1-2, with D tentatively TRBD1 (5 bases). TRBV5-3 qualifies as an ORF whose function is uncertain. This CDR3 spans 16 amino acids.

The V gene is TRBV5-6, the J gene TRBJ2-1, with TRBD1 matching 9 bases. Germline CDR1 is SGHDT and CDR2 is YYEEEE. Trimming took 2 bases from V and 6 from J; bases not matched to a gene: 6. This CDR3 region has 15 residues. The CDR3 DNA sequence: TGTGCCAGCAGCTTTGGGACAGGGTGGGCCAATGAGCAGTTCTTC. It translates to CASSFGTGWANEQFF. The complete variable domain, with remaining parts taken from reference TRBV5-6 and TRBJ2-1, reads DAGVTQSPTHLIKTRGQQVTLRCSPKSGHDTVSWYQQALGQGPQFIFQYYEEEERQRGNFPDRFSGHQFPNYSSELNVNALLLGDSALYLCASSFGTGWANEQFFGPGTRLTVL.

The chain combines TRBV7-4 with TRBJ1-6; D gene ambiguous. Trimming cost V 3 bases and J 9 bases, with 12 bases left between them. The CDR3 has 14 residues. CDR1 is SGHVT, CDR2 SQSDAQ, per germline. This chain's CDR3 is CASSLRPTSSPLHF. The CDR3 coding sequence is TGTGCCAGCAGCTTGAGACCCACAAGTTCACCCCTCCACTTT.

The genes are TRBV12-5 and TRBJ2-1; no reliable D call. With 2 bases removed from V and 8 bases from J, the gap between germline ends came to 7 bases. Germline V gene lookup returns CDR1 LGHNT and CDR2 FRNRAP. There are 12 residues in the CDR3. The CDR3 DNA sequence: TGTGCTAGTGGTTTGTCCAAGGATGAGCAGTTCTTC. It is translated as CASGLSKDEQFF.

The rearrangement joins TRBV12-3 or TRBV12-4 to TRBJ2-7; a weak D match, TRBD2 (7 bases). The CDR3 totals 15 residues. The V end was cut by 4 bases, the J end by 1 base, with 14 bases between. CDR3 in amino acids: CASSWGGASSYEQYF. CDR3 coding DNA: TGTGCCAGCAGTTGGGGGGGGGCCAGTTCCTACGAGCAGTACTTC.

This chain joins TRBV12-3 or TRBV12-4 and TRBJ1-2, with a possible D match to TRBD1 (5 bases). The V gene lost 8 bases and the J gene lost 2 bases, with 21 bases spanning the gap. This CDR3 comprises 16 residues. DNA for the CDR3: TGTGCCAGCTCTTTTGACGGGACCCTGTCCAACTATGGCTACACCTTC. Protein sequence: CASSFDGTLSNYGYTF.